This T cell receptor (beta chain) appears in the sequencing data of a study of cytotoxic CD8 clonotypes in ibrutinib-treated CLL. Across the study: IGHV unmutated 17 to 18; relapsed/refractory 11; treatment-naive under 16. Mean yields were almost 260,000 productive templates and 94,082 productive rearrangements per sample.

Profiled with immunoSEQ multiplex PCR; TCRdb holds only in-frame clones, not every one. The sample yields 95,000 to 100,000 clones, 70% to 80% seen once. Genomic DNA (roughly 2 micrograms) was obtained from cryopreserved PBMCs for construction of TCR beta libraries. This CDR3 is built from 13 residues. Germline values: CDR1 GTSNPN, CDR2 SVGIG (reference sequence). Trimming shortened V by 3 bases and J by 0 bases, and 8 bases separated the two germline ends. The starting material was PBMCs, obtained after 12 months of ibrutinib treatment. V is TRBV30 and J is TRBJ1-1; D gene ambiguous. The TCR comes from a human donor with chronic lymphocytic leukemia. CDR3 protein: CAWRVSMNTEAFF. CDR3 DNA: TGTGCCTGGAGAGTGTCCATGAACACTGAAGCTTTCTTT.